One and the same sample provided the 20 T cell receptor beta chains below, sequenced in a study of Ad26.COV2.S vaccination and SARS-CoV-2 variants. Some clones are missing from TCRdb's copy, which holds only in-frame ones; the method was immunoSEQ multiplex PCR. Among about 370,000 clones, roughly 90% were seen once, and the ten largest hold 1.9%. Specified treatment: some 20 received Ad26.COV2.S at low or high dose, single or two shots; about five received placebo; per-sample allocation not given. It was on day 63 after the first vaccine or placebo injection that samples were taken. The specimen was peripheral blood, collected in a trial of Ad26.COV2.S vaccine versus placebo. These receptors were taken from a person between 18 and 65 years old who received the Ad26.COV2.S COVID-19 vaccine or a placebo.

This chain links TRBV30 with TRBJ2-5; D is ambiguous. The CDR3 totals 15 residues. The ends were cut back, 2 bases at V and 4 bases at J, with 17 bases in the middle. Per the germline V gene, CDR1 is GTSNPN and CDR2 is SVGIG (reference sequence). In nucleotides, the CDR3 is TGTGCCTGGAGTCCCTGGGCGGCCTCGGGAGAGACCCAGTACTTC. Translating gives CAWSPWAASGETQYF.

The V call is TRBV5-5, the J call TRBJ2-7; 13 bases line up with TRBD2. Germline V CDR1 and CDR2: SGHKS, YYEKEE (reference sequence). The ends lost 4 bases at V and 4 bases at J; junction bases unmatched: 2. This CDR3 has 14 amino acids. The CDR3 spells CASSPTSGRYEQYF. CDR3 bases: TGTGCCAGCAGCCCGACTAGCGGGAGGTACGAGCAGTACTTC.

The chain couples TRBV28 to TRBJ1-2; D unresolved. This CDR3 comprises 19 residues. V was trimmed by 5 bases and J by 8 bases, leaving 33 bases between them. Germline-derived CDR1 and CDR2 are MDHEN and SYDVKM. The CDR3 nucleotides read TGTGCCAGCAGTCGCATTATTGCCGGGGTACCTCGAAGGGATTACGGCTACACCTTC. This sequence encodes CASSRIIAGVPRRDYGYTF.

This clone was detected only once. The genes are TRBV7-2 and TRBJ2-7, with 8 bases that match TRBD2. The CDR3 length is 15 residues. The J segment lost 3 bases and the V segment lost 8 bases, leaving 12 bases of the junction unmatched. The germline V gene has CDR1 SGHTA and CDR2 FQGNSA. The CDR3 protein is CASGGGSGNRYEQYF. DNA for the CDR3: TGTGCCAGCGGAGGAGGTAGCGGGAATCGCTACGAGCAGTACTTC.

V usage is TRBV7-9 and J usage is TRBJ2-7, with TRBD1 matching 9 bases. The V gene's germline CDR1 is SEHNR and CDR2 FQNEAQ (reference sequence). This CDR3 is built from 16 residues. V gave up 3 bases and J gave up 6 bases; unmatched junction bases: 12. Written as DNA, the CDR3 is TGTGCCAGCAGCTTGGTGACCGGGACAGGGATAGGCGAGCAGTACTTC. Translated, it gives CASSLVTGTGIGEQYF.

The V call is TRBV6-1, the J call TRBJ2-7, with D tentatively TRBD2 (6 bases). The germline V gene has CDR1 MNHNS and CDR2 SASEGT. The ends were cut back, 3 bases at V and 2 bases at J, with 14 bases in the middle. The CDR3 has 15 residues. CDR3 residues: CASSESGLRAYEQYF. CDR3 bases: TGTGCCAGCAGTGAGTCGGGACTGAGAGCCTACGAGCAGTACTTC.

The genes are TRBV11-2 and TRBJ2-1; 16 bases map to TRBD2. In germline, CDR1 is SGHAT, CDR2 FQNNGV. This CDR3 comprises 14 residues. V lost 4 bases to trimming and J lost 14 bases; unmatched junction nucleotides: 5. This CDR3 reads CASSSGTSGRAKFF. CDR3 in DNA: TGTGCCAGCAGCTCCGGGACTAGCGGGAGGGCCAAGTTCTTC.

The chain employs TRBV28 and TRBJ2-5, with 7 bases aligning to TRBD2. V shed 2 bases and J 5 bases; nucleotides not matched to a gene: 8. The germline V gene encodes CDR1 MDHEN and CDR2 SYDVKM. The CDR3 loop spans 15 amino acids. CDR3 amino acids: CASSLAGDFWETQYF. CDR3 DNA: TGTGCCAGCAGTTTAGCGGGAGATTTTTGGGAGACCCAGTACTTC.

The chain combines TRBV5-6 with TRBJ1-2; the D gene is possibly TRBD1 (5 bases). The CDR3 spans 14 residues. CDR1 SGHDT and CDR2 YYEEEE come from the germline V gene. The ends were cut back, 0 bases at V and 6 bases at J, with 12 bases in the middle. The CDR3 DNA sequence: TGTGCCAGCAGCTTGGGCCTCGGACACCATGGCTACACCTTC. Residues: CASSLGLGHHGYTF.

This clone was seen a few times. V gene TRBV2 combines with J gene TRBJ1-5; TRBD1 aligns across 11 bases. V was pared by 1 base and J by 5 bases, with 4 bases of the junction left unmatched. The CDR3 has 16 residues. Germline assignment: CDR1 SNHLY and CDR2 FYNNEI. The CDR3 bases are TGTGCCAGCAGTGAAGGGACAGGGGGCGGTTATCAGCCCCAGCATTTT. Protein: CASSEGTGGGYQPQHF.

V is TRBV18 and J is TRBJ1-2; 8 bases are a match to TRBD1. Germline V lookup: CDR1 KGHSH, CDR2 LQKENI. J gave up 0 bases and V 1 base, and 7 bases lay outside the gene matches. The CDR3 consists of 17 residues. CDR3 DNA: TGTGCCAGCTCACCACAACAGGGGGAACTCTCTAACTATGGCTACACCTTC. Translated: CASSPQQGELSNYGYTF.

The chain recombines TRBV7-2 with TRBJ1-3; the match to TRBD1 covers 7 bases. Germline V CDR1 and CDR2: SGHTA, FQGNSA. V lost 1 base to trimming and J lost 2 bases; unmatched junction nucleotides: 5. The CDR3 is 16 residues long. CDR3 in DNA: TGTGCCAGCAGCTTAGTAGGGGGCAATCCTGGAAACACCATATATTTT. Amino acid sequence: CASSLVGGNPGNTIYF.

The CDR3, as DNA: TGTGCCAGCAGCGTAGAGGCTACCCCCATGTACAATGAGCAGTTCTTC. Encoded protein: CASSVEATPMYNEQFF. V is TRBV9 and J is TRBJ2-1; D unclear. The CDR3 extends over 16 amino acids. The ends were cut back, 0 bases at V and 4 bases at J, with 14 bases in the middle. From germline, CDR1 is SGDLS and CDR2 YYNGEE.

CDR3 bases: TGTGCCAGTAGCCTCCAGGGGGCAAGTAACTATGGCTACACCTTC. Translating it yields CASSLQGASNYGYTF. The chain carries TRBV19 and TRBJ1-2, with 8 positions matching TRBD1. The CDR3 consists of 15 residues. After removal of 6 bases from V and 1 base from J, the junction contained 7 bases not matched to a gene. The V gene's germline CDR1 is LNHDA and CDR2 SQIVND (reference sequence). Full variable domain (missing parts from reference TRBV19 and TRBJ1-2): DGGITQSPKYLFRKEGQNVTLSCEQNLNHDAMYWYRQDPGQGLRLIYYSQIVNDFQKGDIAEGYSVSREKKESFPLTVTSAQKNPTAFYLCASSLQGASNYGYTFGSGTRLTVV.

The chain carries TRBV9 and TRBJ1-5, with 12 nucleotides matching TRBD1. In germline, CDR1 is SGDLS, CDR2 YYNGEE. J gave up 7 bases and V 0 bases, and 14 bases lay outside the gene matches. The CDR3 is 19 residues long. For the CDR3, the DNA is TGTGCCAGCAGCGTAGCGCAAGGGGGACAGGGGGCCGCAGGGCAGCCCCAGCATTTT. Protein: CASSVAQGGQGAAGQPQHF. Complete variable domain (other parts from reference TRBV9 and TRBJ1-5): DSGVTQTPKHLITATGQRVTLRCSPRSGDLSVYWYQQSLDQGLQFLIQYYNGEERAKGNILERFSAQQFPDLHSELNLSSLELGDSALYFCASSVAQGGQGAAGQPQHFGDGTRLSIL.

This chain joins TRBV5-6 and TRBJ1-1; D ambiguous. The CDR3 is 18 residues long. Trimming pared 2 bases from V and 1 base from J, leaving 21 bases between. Germline CDR1 reads SGHDT; CDR2 reads YYEEEE. For the CDR3, the DNA is TGTGCCAGCAGCTTCCTCTTTGAGTCGTGGGGTGGGAACACTGAAGCTTTCTTT. Protein: CASSFLFESWGGNTEAFF.

The chain couples TRBV28 to TRBJ2-1; TRBD2 agrees at 13 bases. The CDR3 runs 16 residues. CDR1 and CDR2 (germline): MDHEN, SYDVKM. J was trimmed by 6 bases and V by 5 bases; bases with no gene match: 7. This chain's CDR3 is CASSPPGLAGANEQFF. The CDR3 coding sequence is TGTGCCAGCAGTCCCCCAGGACTAGCGGGAGCCAATGAGCAGTTCTTC.

This clone was observed a few times. The DNA for the CDR3 is TGTGCCACCGGGGCCCCACCCACCGGGGAGCTGTTTTTT. This encodes CATGAPPTGELFF. The rearrangement links TRBV24-1 to TRBJ2-2, with D tentatively TRBD1 (5 bases). From germline, CDR1 is KGHDR and CDR2 SFDVKD. The CDR3 totals 13 residues. The V and J ends lost 9 bases and 4 bases respectively, with 11 bases between them.

The chain combines TRBV29-1 with TRBJ2-1; TRBD2 aligns across 7 bases. Germline V gene data show CDR1 as SQVTM and CDR2 as ANQGSEA. After removal of 3 bases from V and 7 bases from J, the junction contained 9 bases not matched to a gene. CDR3 length: 14 amino acids. The CDR3 here is CSVDVLADPNEQFF. Here the CDR3 DNA reads TGCAGCGTTGACGTCCTAGCGGACCCTAATGAGCAGTTCTTC.

The chain has TRBV6-2 or TRBV6-3 and TRBJ1-1, with D possibly matching TRBD1 (6 bases). The ends were cut back, 1 base at V and 0 bases at J, with 12 bases in the middle. The CDR3 length is 16 residues. CDR1 is MNHEY, CDR2 SVGEGT, per germline. CDR3 bases: TGTGCCAGCAGTTACTTGCCAGGGGCCTTGAACACTGAAGCTTTCTTT. Protein sequence: CASSYLPGALNTEAFF.